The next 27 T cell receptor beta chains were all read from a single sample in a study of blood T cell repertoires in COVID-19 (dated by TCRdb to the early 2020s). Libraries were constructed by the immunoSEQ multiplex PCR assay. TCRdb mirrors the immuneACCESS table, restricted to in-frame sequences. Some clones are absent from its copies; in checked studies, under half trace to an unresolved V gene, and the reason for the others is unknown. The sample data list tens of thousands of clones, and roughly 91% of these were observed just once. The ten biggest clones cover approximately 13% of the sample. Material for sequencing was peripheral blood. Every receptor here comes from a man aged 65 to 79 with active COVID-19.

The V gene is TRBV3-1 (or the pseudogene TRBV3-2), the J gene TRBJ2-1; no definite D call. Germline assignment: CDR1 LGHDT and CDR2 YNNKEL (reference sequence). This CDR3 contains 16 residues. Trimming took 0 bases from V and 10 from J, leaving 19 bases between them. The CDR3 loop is CASSQDPTRVTVEQFF. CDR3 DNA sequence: TGTGCCAGCAGCCAAGACCCCACCCGAGTTACGGTCGAGCAGTTCTTC.

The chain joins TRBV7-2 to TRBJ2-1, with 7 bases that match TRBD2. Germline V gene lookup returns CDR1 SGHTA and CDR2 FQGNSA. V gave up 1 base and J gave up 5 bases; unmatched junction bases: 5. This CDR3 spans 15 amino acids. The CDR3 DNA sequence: TGTGCCAGCAGCTTAGTTGCTAGCGGAAACAATGAGCAGTTCTTC. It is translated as CASSLVASGNNEQFF.

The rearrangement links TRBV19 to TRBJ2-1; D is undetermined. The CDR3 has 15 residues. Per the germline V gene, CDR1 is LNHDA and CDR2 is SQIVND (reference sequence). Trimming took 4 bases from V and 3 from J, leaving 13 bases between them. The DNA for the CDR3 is TGTGCCAGTAGTAACTACCTTTTAAGCTACAATGAGCAGTTCTTC. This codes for CASSNYLLSYNEQFF.

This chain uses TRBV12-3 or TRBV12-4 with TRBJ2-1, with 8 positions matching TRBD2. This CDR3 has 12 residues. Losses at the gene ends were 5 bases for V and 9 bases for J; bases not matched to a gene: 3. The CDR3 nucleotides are TGTGCCAGCAGTCCCGCGGGGGGTGAGCAGTTCTTC. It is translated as CASSPAGGEQFF.

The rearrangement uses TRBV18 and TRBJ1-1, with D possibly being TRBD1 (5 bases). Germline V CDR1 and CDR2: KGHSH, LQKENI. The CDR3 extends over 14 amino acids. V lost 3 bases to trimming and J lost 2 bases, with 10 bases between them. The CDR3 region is CASSPSGLNTEAFF. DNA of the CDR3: TGTGCCAGCTCACCGTCAGGGCTTAACACTGAAGCTTTCTTT.

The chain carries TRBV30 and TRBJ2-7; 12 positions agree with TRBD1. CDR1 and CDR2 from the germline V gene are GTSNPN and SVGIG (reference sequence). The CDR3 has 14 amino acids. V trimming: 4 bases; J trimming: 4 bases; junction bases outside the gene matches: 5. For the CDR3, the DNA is TGTGCCTGGATGCCGGGACAGGGGGCTTACGAGCAGTACTTC. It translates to CAWMPGQGAYEQYF.

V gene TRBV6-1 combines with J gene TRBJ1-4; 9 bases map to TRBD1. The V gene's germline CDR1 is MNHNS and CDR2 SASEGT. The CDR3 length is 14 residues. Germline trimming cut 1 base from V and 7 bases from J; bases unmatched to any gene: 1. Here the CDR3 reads CASSEGTGAEKLFF. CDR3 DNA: TGTGCCAGCAGTGAAGGGACAGGGGCTGAAAAACTGTTTTTT.

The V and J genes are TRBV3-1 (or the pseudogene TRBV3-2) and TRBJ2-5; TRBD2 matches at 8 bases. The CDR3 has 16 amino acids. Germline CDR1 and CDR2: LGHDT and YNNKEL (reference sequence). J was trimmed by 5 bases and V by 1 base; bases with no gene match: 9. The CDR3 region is CASSQGASGRLETQYF. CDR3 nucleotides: TGTGCCAGCAGCCAAGGTGCGAGCGGGAGATTGGAGACCCAGTACTTC.

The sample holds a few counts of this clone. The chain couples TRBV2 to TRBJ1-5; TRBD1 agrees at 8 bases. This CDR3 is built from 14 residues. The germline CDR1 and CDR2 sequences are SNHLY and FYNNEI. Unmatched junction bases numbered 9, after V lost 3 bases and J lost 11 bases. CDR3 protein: CASSETGAPVAQHF. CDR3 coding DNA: TGTGCCAGCAGTGAGACAGGGGCCCCAGTGGCCCAGCATTTT.

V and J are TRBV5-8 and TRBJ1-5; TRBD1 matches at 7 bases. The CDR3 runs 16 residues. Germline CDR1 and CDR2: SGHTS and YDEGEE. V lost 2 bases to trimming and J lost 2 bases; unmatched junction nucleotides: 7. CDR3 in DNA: TGTGCCAGCAGCTTCTCGACAGGGAGTGGCAATCAGCCCCAGCATTTT. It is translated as CASSFSTGSGNQPQHF.

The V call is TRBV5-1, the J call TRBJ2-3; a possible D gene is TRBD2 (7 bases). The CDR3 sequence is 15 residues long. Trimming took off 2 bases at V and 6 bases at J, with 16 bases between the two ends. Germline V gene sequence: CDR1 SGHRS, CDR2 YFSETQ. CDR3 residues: CASSFGAGDMDTQYF. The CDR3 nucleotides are TGCGCCAGCAGCTTCGGGGCGGGGGACATGGATACGCAGTATTTT.

CDR3 nucleotide sequence: TGTGCCAGTAGTATCAACAGGGGGGGAGATACGCAGTATTTT. Protein product: CASSINRGGDTQYF. This sequence joins TRBV19 and TRBJ2-3; a weak D match, TRBD1 (8 bases). CDR1 and CDR2 from the germline V gene are LNHDA and SQIVND (reference sequence). With 3 bases removed from V and 5 bases from J, the gap between germline ends came to 12 bases. The CDR3 runs 14 residues. Using reference TRBV19 and TRBJ2-3 for the parts outside the CDR3, the full variable domain is DGGITQSPKYLFRKEGQNVTLSCEQNLNHDAMYWYRQDPGQGLRLIYYSQIVNDFQKGDIAEGYSVSREKKESFPLTVTSAQKNPTAFYLCASSINRGGDTQYFGPGTRLTVL.

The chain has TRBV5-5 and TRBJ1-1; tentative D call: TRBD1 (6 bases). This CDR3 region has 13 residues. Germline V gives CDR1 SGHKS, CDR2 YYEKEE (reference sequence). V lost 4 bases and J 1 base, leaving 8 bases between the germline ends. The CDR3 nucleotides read TGTGCCAGCAGCGGGGGCTCGAACACTGAAGCTTTCTTT. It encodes CASSGGSNTEAFF. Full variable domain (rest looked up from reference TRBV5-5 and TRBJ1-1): DAGVTQSPTHLIKTRGQQVTLRCSPISGHKSVSWYQQVLGQGPQFIFQYYEKEERGRGNFPDRFSARQFPNYSSELNVNALLLGDSALYLCASSGGSNTEAFFGQGTRLTVV.

The CDR3 sequence: CAISDGNTEAFF. DNA of the CDR3: TGTGCCATCAGTGACGGGAACACTGAAGCTTTCTTT. This chain joins TRBV10-3 and TRBJ1-1; no reliable D call. Trimming stripped 3 bases from V and 1 base from J, with 3 bases between. Germline V gene data show CDR1 as ENHRY and CDR2 as SYGVKD. This CDR3 is 12 amino acids long.

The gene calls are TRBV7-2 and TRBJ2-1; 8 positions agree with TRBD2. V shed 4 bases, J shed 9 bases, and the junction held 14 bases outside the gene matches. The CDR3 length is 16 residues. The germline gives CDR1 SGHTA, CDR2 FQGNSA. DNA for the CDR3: TGTGCCAGCAGCTCCCAGTCTGGCGGGAGGCGGGGTGAGCAGTTCTTC. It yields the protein CASSSQSGGRRGEQFF.

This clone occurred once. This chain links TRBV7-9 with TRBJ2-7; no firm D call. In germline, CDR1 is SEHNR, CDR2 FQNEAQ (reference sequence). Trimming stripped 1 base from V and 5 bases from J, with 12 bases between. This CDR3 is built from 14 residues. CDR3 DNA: TGTGCCAGCAGCTTAGATAATAGCTTCCACGAGCAGTACTTC. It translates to CASSLDNSFHEQYF.

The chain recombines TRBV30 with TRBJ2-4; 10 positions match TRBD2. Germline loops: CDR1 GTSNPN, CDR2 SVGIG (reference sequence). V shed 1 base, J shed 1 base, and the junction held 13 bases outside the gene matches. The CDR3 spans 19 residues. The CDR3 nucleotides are TGTGCCTGGAGTGCCATGACTAGCGGGCCAAGGAGGGCCAAAAACATTCAGTACTTC. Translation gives CAWSAMTSGPRRAKNIQYF.

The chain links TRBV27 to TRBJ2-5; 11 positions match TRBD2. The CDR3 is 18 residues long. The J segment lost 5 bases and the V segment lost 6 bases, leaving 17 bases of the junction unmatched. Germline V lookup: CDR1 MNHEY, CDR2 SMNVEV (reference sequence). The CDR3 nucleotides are TGTGCCAGCAGCTATACCCCGACTAGCGGGACCCAGAGGGAGACCCAGTACTTC. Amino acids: CASSYTPTSGTQRETQYF.

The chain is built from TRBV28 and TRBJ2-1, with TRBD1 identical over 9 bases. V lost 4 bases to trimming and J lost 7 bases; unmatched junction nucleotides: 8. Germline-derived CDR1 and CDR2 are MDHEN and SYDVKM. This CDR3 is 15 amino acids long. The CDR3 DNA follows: TGTGCCAGCAGTTCCACCGGGACAGGGTTGAATGAGCAGTTCTTC. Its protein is CASSSTGTGLNEQFF.

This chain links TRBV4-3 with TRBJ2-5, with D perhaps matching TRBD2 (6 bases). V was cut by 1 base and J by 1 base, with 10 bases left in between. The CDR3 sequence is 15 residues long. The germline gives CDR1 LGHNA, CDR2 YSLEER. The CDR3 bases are TGCGCCAGCAGCCAAGCCTACGGGGGCCAAGAGACCCAGTACTTC. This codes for CASSQAYGGQETQYF.

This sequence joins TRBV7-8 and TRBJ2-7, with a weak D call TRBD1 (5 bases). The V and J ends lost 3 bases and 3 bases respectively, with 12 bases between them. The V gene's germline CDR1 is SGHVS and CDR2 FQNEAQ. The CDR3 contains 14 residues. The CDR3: CASSLHSGIYEQYF. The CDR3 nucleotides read TGTGCCAGCAGCTTGCATTCAGGGATCTACGAGCAGTACTTC.

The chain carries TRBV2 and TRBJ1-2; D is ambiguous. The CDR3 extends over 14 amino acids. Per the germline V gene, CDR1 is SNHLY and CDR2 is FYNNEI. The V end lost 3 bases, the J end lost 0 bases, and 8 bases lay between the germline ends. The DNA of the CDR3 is TGTGCCAGCAGTGAGGCAGGATCTAACTATGGCTACACCTTC. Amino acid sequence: CASSEAGSNYGYTF.

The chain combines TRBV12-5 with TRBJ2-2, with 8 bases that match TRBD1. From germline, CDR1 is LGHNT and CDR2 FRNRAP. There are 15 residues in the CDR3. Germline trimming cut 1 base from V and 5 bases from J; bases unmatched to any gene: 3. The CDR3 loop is CASGLGQGKTGELFF. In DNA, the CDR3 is TGTGCTAGTGGTTTGGGACAGGGGAAGACCGGGGAGCTGTTTTTT.

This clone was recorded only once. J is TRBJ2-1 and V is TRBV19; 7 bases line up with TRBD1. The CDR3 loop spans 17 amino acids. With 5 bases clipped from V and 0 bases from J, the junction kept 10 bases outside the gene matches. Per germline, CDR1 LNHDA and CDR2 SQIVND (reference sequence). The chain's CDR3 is CASSSPSGTASYNEQFF. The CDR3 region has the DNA TGTGCCAGTAGTTCCCCCTCCGGGACAGCCTCCTACAATGAGCAGTTCTTC.

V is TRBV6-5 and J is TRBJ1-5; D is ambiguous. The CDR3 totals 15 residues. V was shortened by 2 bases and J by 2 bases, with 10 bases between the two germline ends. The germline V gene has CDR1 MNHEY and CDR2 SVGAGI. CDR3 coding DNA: TGTGCCAGCAGTTACGGCGGGGATGGCAATCAGCCCCAGCATTTT. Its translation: CASSYGGDGNQPQHF.

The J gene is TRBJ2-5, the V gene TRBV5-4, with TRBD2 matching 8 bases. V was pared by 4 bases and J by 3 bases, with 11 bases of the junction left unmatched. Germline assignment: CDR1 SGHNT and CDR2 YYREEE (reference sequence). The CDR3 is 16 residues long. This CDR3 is CASSKNPGTSKETQYF. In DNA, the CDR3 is TGTGCCAGCAGCAAAAATCCCGGGACTAGTAAAGAGACCCAGTACTTC.

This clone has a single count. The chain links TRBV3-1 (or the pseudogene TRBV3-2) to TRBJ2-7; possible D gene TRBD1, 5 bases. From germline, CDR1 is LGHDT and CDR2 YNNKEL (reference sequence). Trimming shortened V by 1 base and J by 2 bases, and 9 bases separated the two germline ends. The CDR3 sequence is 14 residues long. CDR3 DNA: TGTGCCAGCAGCCAAGGGGCCAGGGCCTACGAGCAGTACTTC. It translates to CASSQGARAYEQYF.